The 28 T cell receptor beta chains below all came from one sample that was sequenced in a study of memory CD4+ T cells and cytomegalovirus serostatus. Single viable CD3+CD4+CD8-CD45RO+ cells were sorted as the memory CD4+ T cells. Generated by immunoSEQ multiplex PCR, the TCRdb table keeps only in-frame clones and is missing some. The sample records about 67,000 clones, about 70% being singletons. What was sequenced was memory CD4+ T cells from blood. The receptors originated from an adult in good health and CMV-seropositive.

This chain uses TRBV29-1 with TRBJ2-3, with 10 bases that match TRBD2. This CDR3 is 14 amino acids long. The V segment lost 4 bases and the J segment 3 bases; nucleotides outside the gene matches: 4. Germline values: CDR1 SQVTM, CDR2 ANQGSEA. The CDR3 DNA reads as TGCAGCGTTGGTAATAGCGGGGGGACAGATACGCAGTATTTT. It translates to CSVGNSGGTDTQYF.

The rearrangement uses TRBV7-8 and TRBJ1-1, with 11 bases lining up with TRBD1. Per germline, CDR1 SGHVS and CDR2 FQNEAQ. This CDR3 is built from 15 residues. J lost 5 bases, V lost 6 bases, and 8 bases had no gene match. The CDR3 coding sequence is TGTGCCAGCAGTCAAAACCGGGACAGGGGGACTGAAGCTTTCTTT. This codes for CASSQNRDRGTEAFF.

The CDR3: CASRPSWTAYGYTF. The CDR3 region has the DNA TGTGCCAGCAGGCCTTCGTGGACAGCTTATGGCTACACCTTC. The V call is TRBV28, the J call TRBJ1-2, with D possibly being TRBD1 (6 bases). This CDR3 spans 14 amino acids. Per germline, CDR1 MDHEN and CDR2 SYDVKM. V was clipped by 6 bases and J by 5 bases, with 16 bases between them.

This rearrangement joins TRBV7-3 to TRBJ2-3, with D unclear. The CDR3 is made up of 13 amino acids. Trimming shortened V by 2 bases and J by 10 bases, and 13 bases separated the two germline ends. From germline, CDR1 is SGHTA and CDR2 FQGTGA. This CDR3 is CASSLEARRAQYF. The CDR3 nucleotides read TGTGCCAGCAGCTTAGAGGCCCGTCGGGCGCAGTATTTT. The full variable domain, completed using reference TRBV7-3 and TRBJ2-3, is GAGVSQTPSNKVTEKGKYVELRCDPISGHTALYWYRQSLGQGPEFLIYFQGTGAADDSGLPNDRFFAVRPEGSVSTLKIQRTERGDSAVYLCASSLEARRAQYFGPGTRLTVL.

The rearrangement joins TRBV11-2 to TRBJ2-6; D is ambiguous. CDR3 size: 15 residues. Germline V gene sequence: CDR1 SGHAT, CDR2 FQNNGV. Trimming removed 5 bases from V and 1 base from J, with 9 bases in between. CDR3 in DNA: TGTGCCAGCAGCAAGGATCAGTCTGGGGCCAACGTCCTGACTTTC. It translates to CASSKDQSGANVLTF. Looking up the rest from reference TRBV11-2 and TRBJ2-6 gives the full variable domain: EAGVAQSPRYKIIEKRQSVAFWCNPISGHATLYWYQQILGQGPKLLIQFQNNGVVDDSQLPKDRFSAERLKGVDSTLKIQPAKLEDSAVYLCASSKDQSGANVLTFGAGSRLTVL.

This clone was seen once. This chain links TRBV7-8 with TRBJ1-5; D is perhaps TRBD1 (5 bases). The CDR3 loop spans 12 amino acids. V was clipped by 10 bases and J by 0 bases, with 7 bases between them. Germline assignment: CDR1 SGHVS and CDR2 FQNEAQ. The CDR3: CAIGGSNQPQHF. The CDR3 DNA follows: TGTGCCATCGGGGGTAGCAATCAGCCCCAGCATTTT.

This clone was detected once. The chain couples TRBV5-1 to TRBJ1-3, with D possibly being TRBD1 (5 bases). With 3 bases removed from V and 0 bases from J, the gap between germline ends came to 10 bases. CDR1 is SGHRS and CDR2 is YFSETQ in the germline V gene. This CDR3 is built from 15 residues. CDR3 DNA sequence: TGCGCCAGCAGCTCTGACAGCAACTCTGGAAACACCATATATTTT. This sequence encodes CASSSDSNSGNTIYF.

This clone was found a few times. The chain carries TRBV9 and TRBJ2-2, with D unclear. CDR3 length: 12 residues. Trimming removed 2 bases from V and 1 base from J, with 0 bases in between. CDR1 and CDR2 from the germline V gene are SGDLS and YYNGEE. CDR3 nucleotides: TGTGCCAGCAGCGTGAACACCGGGGAGCTGTTTTTT. As protein: CASSVNTGELFF.

This chain connects TRBV19 to TRBJ2-7; D is unresolved. Looked up from germline, CDR1 is LNHDA and CDR2 is SQIVND (reference sequence). The length of the CDR3 is 16 residues. V gave up 3 bases and J gave up 1 base, with 16 bases separating them. As DNA, the CDR3 is TGTGCCAGTAGTATTTGGTGGGAAGGTCCTTCCTACGAGCAGTACTTC. It is translated as CASSIWWEGPSYEQYF. The complete variable domain, with remaining parts taken from reference TRBV19 and TRBJ2-7, reads DGGITQSPKYLFRKEGQNVTLSCEQNLNHDAMYWYRQDPGQGLRLIYYSQIVNDFQKGDIAEGYSVSREKKESFPLTVTSAQKNPTAFYLCASSIWWEGPSYEQYFGPGTRLTVT.

DNA for the CDR3: TGTGCCAGCAGCTTTGACCTTTACAATGAGCAGTTCTTC. Translated: CASSFDLYNEQFF. The rearrangement links TRBV11-2 to TRBJ2-1; D is undetermined. Germline-derived CDR1 and CDR2 are SGHAT and FQNNGV. The CDR3 is made up of 13 amino acids. V was cut by 3 bases and J by 4 bases, with 7 bases left in between.

The chain links TRBV6-1 to TRBJ2-5; D gene unclear. Germline assignment: CDR1 MNHNS and CDR2 SASEGT. CDR3 size: 11 residues. V was cut by 3 bases and J by 5 bases, with 4 bases left in between. The CDR3 DNA sequence: TGTGCCAGCAGTGAGTGGGAGACCCAGTACTTC. Amino acid sequence: CASSEWETQYF.

The CDR3 protein is CSVKLAGGPTDTQYF. CDR3 coding DNA: TGCAGCGTTAAGCTAGCGGGAGGCCCCACAGATACGCAGTATTTT. The chain has TRBV29-1 and TRBJ2-3; 11 nucleotides line up with TRBD2. Looked up from germline, CDR1 is SQVTM and CDR2 is ANQGSEA. With 5 bases clipped from V and 2 bases from J, the junction kept 6 bases outside the gene matches. This CDR3 region has 15 residues.

V is TRBV6-1 and J is TRBJ1-5, with D perhaps TRBD1 (5 bases). Germline CDR1 is MNHNS and CDR2 is SASEGT. The CDR3 runs to 17 residues. The germline V and J ends were trimmed by 2 bases and 6 bases, with 20 bases remaining between them. CDR3 in DNA: TGTGCCAGCAGTGAACCCGAAGAGGGGAGCTGGAGTCAGCCCCAGCATTTT. Amino acids: CASSEPEEGSWSQPQHF.

This clone was found a few times. This CDR3 reads CASGYRENTGELFF. Here the CDR3 DNA reads TGTGCCAGCGGCTACAGGGAGAACACCGGGGAGCTGTTTTTT. The genes are TRBV7-9 and TRBJ2-2; maybe TRBD1 (6 bases). Trimming took off 8 bases at V and 1 base at J, with 11 bases between the two ends. Germline V gene lookup returns CDR1 SEHNR and CDR2 FQNEAQ (reference sequence). The CDR3 spans 14 residues. The full variable domain, completed using reference TRBV7-9 and TRBJ2-2, is DTGVSQNPRHKITKRGQNVTFRCDPISEHNRLYWYRQTLGQGPEFLTYFQNEAQLEKSRLLSDRFSAERPKGSFSTLEIQRTEQGDSAMYLCASGYRENTGELFFGEGSRLTVL.

The chain combines TRBV18 with TRBJ2-7; D might be TRBD1 or TRBD2, each matching 5 bases. The CDR3 is 15 residues long. Germline CDR1 KGHSH, CDR2 LQKENI. Trimming pared 3 bases from V and 3 bases from J, leaving 15 bases between. CDR3 loop: CASSPPKGRGYEQYF. For the CDR3, the DNA is TGTGCCAGCTCACCCCCAAAGGGGAGAGGCTACGAGCAGTACTTC.

The CDR3 bases are TGCGCCAGCAGCCAAGGACCGGGACAGGGACAGACCCAGTACTTC. Translated, it gives CASSQGPGQGQTQYF. The chain is built from TRBV4-1 and TRBJ2-5, with 9 nucleotides matching TRBD1. The CDR3 consists of 15 residues. V was clipped by 1 base and J by 6 bases; unmatched bases: 6. The germline V gene has CDR1 MGHRA and CDR2 YSYEKL.

This chain connects TRBV19 to TRBJ1-5; D is unresolved. Germline V gene sequence: CDR1 LNHDA, CDR2 SQIVND (reference sequence). This CDR3 spans 15 amino acids. V lost 7 bases to trimming and J lost 2 bases, with 15 bases between them. CDR3 loop: CASTLKLVGNQPQHF. CDR3 nucleotides: TGTGCCAGTACCCTAAAACTCGTGGGCAATCAGCCCCAGCATTTT.

This clone has only a few counts. The V gene is TRBV6-1, the J gene TRBJ1-5, with D possibly TRBD1 on 5 matching bases. The CDR3 loop spans 14 amino acids. Trimming shortened V by 5 bases and J by 6 bases, and 14 bases separated the two germline ends. Germline CDR1 is MNHNS and CDR2 is SASEGT. CDR3 sequence reads: CASSSTGGVQPQHF. The CDR3 coding sequence is TGTGCCAGCAGTTCAACGGGAGGGGTTCAGCCCCAGCATTTT.

The count of this clone is one. The CDR3 bases are TGTGCCAGCAGCTTGACCCCTAATCGACAGTTGCTCTCTAACTATGGCTACACCTTC. This gives the protein CASSLTPNRQLLSNYGYTF. The chain combines TRBV7-2 with TRBJ1-2, with D possibly matching TRBD1 (5 bases). Germline V gene data show CDR1 as SGHTA and CDR2 as FQGNSA. The CDR3 loop spans 19 amino acids. V lost 3 bases and J 0 bases, leaving 23 bases between the germline ends. Looking up the rest from reference TRBV7-2 and TRBJ1-2 gives the full variable domain: GAGVSQSPSNKVTEKGKDVELRCDPISGHTALYWYRQSLGQGLEFLIYFQGNSAPDKSGLPSDRFSAERTGGSVSTLTIQRTQQEDSAVYLCASSLTPNRQLLSNYGYTFGSGTRLTVV.

The chain combines TRBV9 with TRBJ2-3, with D hard to call. The CDR3 extends over 15 amino acids. Germline V gene lookup returns CDR1 SGDLS and CDR2 YYNGEE. V was cut by 0 bases and J by 0 bases, with 8 bases left in between. CDR3 sequence: CASSVGVGSTDTQYF. As DNA, the CDR3 is TGTGCCAGCAGCGTAGGGGTGGGGAGCACAGATACGCAGTATTTT.

The chain is built from TRBV11-3 and TRBJ2-7; D unclear. Between the trimmed V and J ends, which lost 5 bases and 6 bases, there was a span of 14 bases. CDR3 length: 13 amino acids. Per germline, CDR1 SGHNT and CDR2 YENEEA. The DNA for the CDR3 is TGTGCCAGCAGCGAGGACCCGGTTGGCGAGCAGTACTTC. Translated: CASSEDPVGEQYF.

This clone occurred a few times. The chain combines TRBV2 with TRBJ1-1; no clear D gene. Germline-derived CDR1 and CDR2 are SNHLY and FYNNEI. Trimming removed 8 bases from V and 0 bases from J, with 10 bases in between. CDR3 length: 13 amino acids. Here the CDR3 reads CASVPVMNTEAFF. Written as DNA, the CDR3 is TGTGCCAGCGTCCCGGTGATGAACACTGAAGCTTTCTTT.

This chain connects TRBV27 to TRBJ1-2; 8 nucleotides align to TRBD1. The length of the CDR3 is 17 residues. V was clipped by 2 bases and J by 3 bases; unmatched bases: 11. The germline gives CDR1 MNHEY, CDR2 SMNVEV (reference sequence). CDR3 DNA: TGTGCCAGCAGTTTAAAGACAGGGGCACCGGGGGACTATGGCTACACCTTC. It codes for CASSLKTGAPGDYGYTF.

The CDR3 DNA sequence: TGTGCCAGCAGCGTATCAAGGGACACTGAAGCTTTCTTT. This codes for CASSVSRDTEAFF. The gene calls are TRBV2 and TRBJ1-1; no clear D. The CDR3 is made up of 13 amino acids. CDR1 and CDR2 from the germline V gene are SNHLY and FYNNEI. V was cut by 6 bases and J by 3 bases, with 11 bases left in between.

This chain joins TRBV28 and TRBJ2-7; 8 bases line up with TRBD2. The CDR3 is 13 residues long. V lost 7 bases to trimming and J lost 4 bases; unmatched junction nucleotides: 6. Germline assignment: CDR1 MDHEN and CDR2 SYDVKM. The CDR3 sequence is CASKEAGAYEQYF. The CDR3 nucleotides read TGTGCCAGCAAAGAAGCGGGGGCGTACGAGCAGTACTTC.

This clone showed up just a few times. This rearrangement joins TRBV10-3 to TRBJ2-1, with TRBD2 matching 11 bases. The CDR3 spans 15 residues. The trim removed 5 bases at V and 5 bases at J, leaving 5 bases unmatched. Germline V lookup: CDR1 ENHRY, CDR2 SYGVKD. For the CDR3, the DNA is TGTGCCATCAGTCAGACTAGCGGGGCGGACAATGAGCAGTTCTTC. Its protein is CAISQTSGADNEQFF.

V and J are TRBV5-6 and TRBJ1-5; D may be TRBD1 (6 bases). Trimming stripped 2 bases from V and 6 bases from J, with 12 bases between. The CDR3 has 14 amino acids. Germline CDR1 is SGHDT and CDR2 is YYEEEE. The CDR3 DNA sequence: TGTGCCAGCAGCTTTGCCGGGGGGCGTCAGCCCCAGCATTTT. The encoded protein is CASSFAGGRQPQHF.

The genes are TRBV27 and TRBJ1-1; D unclear. Per the germline V gene, CDR1 is MNHEY and CDR2 is SMNVEV (reference sequence). The CDR3 sequence is 16 residues long. The ends were cut back, 3 bases at V and 0 bases at J, with 14 bases in the middle. CDR3 in amino acids: CASSLEAVLMNTEAFF. DNA of the CDR3: TGTGCCAGCAGTTTGGAAGCAGTACTAATGAACACTGAAGCTTTCTTT.